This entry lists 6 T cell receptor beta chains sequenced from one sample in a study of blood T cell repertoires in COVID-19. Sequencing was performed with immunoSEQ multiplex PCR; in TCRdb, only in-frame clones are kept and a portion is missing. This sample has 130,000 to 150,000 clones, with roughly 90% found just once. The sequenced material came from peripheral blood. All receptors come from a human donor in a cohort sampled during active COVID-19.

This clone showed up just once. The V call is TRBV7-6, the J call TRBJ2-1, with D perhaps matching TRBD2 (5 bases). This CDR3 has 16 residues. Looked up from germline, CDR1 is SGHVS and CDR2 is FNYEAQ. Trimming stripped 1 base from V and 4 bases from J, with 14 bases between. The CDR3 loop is CASSLVGRLAYNEQFF. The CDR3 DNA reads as TGTGCCAGCAGCTTAGTCGGGCGTCTAGCTTACAATGAGCAGTTCTTC.

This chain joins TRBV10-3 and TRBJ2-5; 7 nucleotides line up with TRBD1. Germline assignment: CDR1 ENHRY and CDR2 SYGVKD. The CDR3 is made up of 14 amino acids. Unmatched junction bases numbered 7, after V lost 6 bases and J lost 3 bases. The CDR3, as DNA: TGTGCCATCAGGAGGACAGGTATAGAAGAGACCCAGTACTTC. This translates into CAIRRTGIEETQYF.

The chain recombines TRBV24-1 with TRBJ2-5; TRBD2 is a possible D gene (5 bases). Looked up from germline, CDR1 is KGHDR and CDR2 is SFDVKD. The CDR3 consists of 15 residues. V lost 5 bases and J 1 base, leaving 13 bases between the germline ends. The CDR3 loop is CATSASGAPQETQYF. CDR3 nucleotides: TGTGCCACCAGTGCCAGCGGAGCCCCCCAAGAGACCCAGTACTTC.

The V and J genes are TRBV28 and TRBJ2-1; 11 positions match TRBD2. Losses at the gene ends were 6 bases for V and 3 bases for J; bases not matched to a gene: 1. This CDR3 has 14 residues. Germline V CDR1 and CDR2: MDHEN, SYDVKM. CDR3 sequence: CASRGLAVYNEQFF. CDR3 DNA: TGTGCCAGCAGGGGACTAGCGGTCTACAATGAGCAGTTCTTC.

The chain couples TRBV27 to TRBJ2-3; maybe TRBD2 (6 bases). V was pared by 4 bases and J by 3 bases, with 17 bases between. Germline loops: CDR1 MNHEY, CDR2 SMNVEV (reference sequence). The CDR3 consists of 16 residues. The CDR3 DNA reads TGTGCCAGCAGTTCCCCACCGACTAGATTAACAGATACGCAGTATTTT. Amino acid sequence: CASSSPPTRLTDTQYF.

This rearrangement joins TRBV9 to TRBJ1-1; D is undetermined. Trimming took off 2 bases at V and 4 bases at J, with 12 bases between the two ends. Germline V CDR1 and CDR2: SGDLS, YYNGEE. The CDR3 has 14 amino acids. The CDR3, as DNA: TGTGCCAGCAGCGTTAGGACTGTCAGCACTGAAGCTTTCTTT. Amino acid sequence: CASSVRTVSTEAFF.